What follows are 15 T cell receptor beta chains derived from one specimen sequenced in a study of cytomegalovirus exposure and HLA in healthy donors. In the PCR, 60 Vbeta and 13 Jbeta primers were used. The assay was immunoSEQ multiplex PCR, and TCRdb's table has in-frame clones only and misses some. The sample lists 170,000 or so clones, 65% to 90% occurring once. The sequenced material came from PBMCs. The receptor source for this set is a man aged 45-65 years in good health and CMV-seropositive.

This rearrangement joins TRBV10-3 to TRBJ1-1; possible D gene TRBD1, 5 bases. From germline, CDR1 is ENHRY and CDR2 SYGVKD. Deletions cut 0 bases from V and 4 bases from J, with 21 bases between. CDR3 length: 18 residues. The CDR3 spells CAISESMVFGRQGTEAFF. The CDR3 DNA reads TGTGCCATCAGTGAGTCGATGGTTTTTGGGAGGCAGGGCACTGAAGCTTTCTTT.

This rearrangement joins TRBV4-1 to TRBJ1-6; D gene uncertain. Germline lookup yields CDR1 MGHRA and CDR2 YSYEKL. CDR3 length: 13 residues. V shed 0 bases and J shed 11 bases, with 8 bases lying between them. The CDR3 coding sequence is TGCGCCAGCAGCCAAGACGAGCTGACACCCCTCCACTTT. This translates into CASSQDELTPLHF.

The table lists this clone with a few counts. The chain uses TRBV6-5 and TRBJ2-2; no clear D. The V end was cut by 5 bases, the J end by 6 bases, with 4 bases between. Germline assignment: CDR1 MNHEY and CDR2 SVGAGI. This CDR3 region has 11 residues. CDR3 amino acids: CASSGPGELFF. The CDR3 DNA sequence: TGTGCCAGCAGTGGCCCCGGGGAGCTGTTTTTT.

The V gene is TRBV11-3, the J gene TRBJ2-7; tentatively, D is TRBD2 (6 bases). CDR3 size: 16 residues. The V and J ends lost 1 base and 3 bases respectively, with 16 bases between them. Germline CDR1 is SGHNT and CDR2 is YENEEA. The CDR3 reads CASSLGGGVQGYEQYV. CDR3 DNA sequence: TGTGCCAGCAGCTTAGGGGGAGGAGTCCAGGGCTACGAGCAGTACGTC.

The V call is TRBV4-1, the J call TRBJ2-7, with 8 bases identical to TRBD1. Germline lookup yields CDR1 MGHRA and CDR2 YSYEKL. The CDR3 sequence is 14 residues long. V trimming: 2 bases; J trimming: 2 bases; junction bases outside the gene matches: 2. The CDR3 DNA reads as TGCGCCAGCAGCCAAAGGACAGGGCCCTACGAGCAGTACGTC. It is translated as CASSQRTGPYEQYV.

This clone has only a few counts. Other DNA sequences in the same sample also yield this CDR3. J is TRBJ2-3 and V is TRBV9; possible D gene TRBD1, 6 bases. V dropped 0 bases and J dropped 0 bases, with 8 bases sitting between them. Germline CDR1 is SGDLS and CDR2 is YYNGEE. The CDR3 runs to 15 residues. CDR3 protein: CASSVDGTSTDTQYF. As DNA, the CDR3 is TGTGCCAGCAGCGTAGACGGGACAAGCACAGATACGCAGTATTTT. Using reference TRBV9 and TRBJ2-3 for the parts outside the CDR3, the full variable domain is DSGVTQTPKHLITATGQRVTLRCSPRSGDLSVYWYQQSLDQGLQFLIQYYNGEERAKGNILERFSAQQFPDLHSELNLSSLELGDSALYFCASSVDGTSTDTQYFGPGTRLTVL.

The chain recombines TRBV6-6 with TRBJ2-5, with 9 bases aligning to TRBD2. Germline loops: CDR1 MNHNY, CDR2 SVGAGI (reference sequence). The CDR3 consists of 14 residues. With V trimmed by 2 bases and J by 4 bases, 2 bases remained unmatched. The DNA of the CDR3 is TGTGCCAGCAGTTACCCACTAGCGGGAGAGACCCAGTACTTC. This translates into CASSYPLAGETQYF.

The chain uses TRBV27 and TRBJ2-1; 9 positions match TRBD1. This CDR3 is 15 amino acids long. CDR1 and CDR2 from the germline V gene are MNHEY and SMNVEV (reference sequence). Losses at the gene ends were 5 bases for V and 6 bases for J; bases not matched to a gene: 8. CDR3 amino acids: CASSPLRQGGNEQFF. CDR3 nucleotides: TGTGCCAGCAGTCCCCTCAGACAGGGGGGCAATGAGCAGTTCTTC.

This clone occurred once. The rearrangement uses TRBV7-2 and TRBJ2-3, with 8 bases identical to TRBD2. Germline V gene data show CDR1 as SGHTA and CDR2 as FQGNSA. The CDR3 has 15 amino acids. Germline trimming cut 3 bases from V and 0 bases from J; bases unmatched to any gene: 2. The CDR3 is CASSLSGGSTDTQYF. The CDR3 region has the DNA TGTGCCAGCAGCTTGAGCGGGGGAAGCACAGATACGCAGTATTTT.

The V call is TRBV5-6, the J call TRBJ1-5, with TRBD1 matching 9 bases. J lost 0 bases, V lost 3 bases, and 10 bases had no gene match. The germline V gene has CDR1 SGHDT and CDR2 YYEEEE. The length of the CDR3 is 18 residues. CDR3 sequence (DNA): TGTGCCAGCAGCTCAGGGGGACAGGGAGGATATAGCAATCAGCCCCAGCATTTT. Encoded protein: CASSSGGQGGYSNQPQHF.

This chain uses TRBV11-2 with TRBJ2-7; tentative D call: TRBD2 (6 bases). There are 15 residues in the CDR3. The germline V gene has CDR1 SGHAT and CDR2 FQNNGV. The V end was cut by 3 bases, the J end by 0 bases, with 12 bases between. The CDR3 loop is CASSLGRGSSYEQYF. The CDR3 DNA reads TGTGCCAGCAGCTTGGGGCGGGGTTCCTCCTACGAGCAGTACTTC.

The rearrangement joins TRBV5-8 to TRBJ2-3; 9 nucleotides line up with TRBD2. In germline, CDR1 is SGHTS, CDR2 YDEGEE. CDR3 length: 15 amino acids. V shed 4 bases, J shed 4 bases, and the junction held 7 bases outside the gene matches. The CDR3 sequence: CASSPGLAGADTQYF. The CDR3 DNA reads TGTGCCAGCAGCCCGGGACTAGCAGGGGCAGATACGCAGTATTTT.

The V call is TRBV18, the J call TRBJ1-1; perhaps TRBD1 as D (6 bases). Deletions cut 4 bases from V and 2 bases from J, with 8 bases between. In germline, CDR1 is KGHSH, CDR2 LQKENI. The CDR3 is 13 residues long. The CDR3 sequence: CASSRTDNTEAFF. CDR3 DNA sequence: TGTGCCAGCTCACGGACAGATAACACTGAAGCTTTCTTT.

As to this clone: The same CDR3 is also encoded by other DNA sequences in this sample. The chain uses TRBV10-3 and TRBJ2-7, with 11 nucleotides matching TRBD1. J lost 5 bases, V lost 5 bases, and 5 bases had no gene match. The V gene's germline CDR1 is ENHRY and CDR2 SYGVKD. The CDR3 contains 14 residues. This CDR3 reads CAISLGQGEDEQYF. The CDR3 region has the DNA TGTGCCATCAGTCTGGGACAGGGGGAAGACGAGCAGTACTTC.

The gene calls are TRBV7-3 and TRBJ2-3; D is undetermined. The CDR3 has 11 residues. Trimming left V 8 bases short and J 7 bases short, with 10 bases between. CDR1 SGHTA and CDR2 FQGTGA come from the germline V gene. The CDR3: CASASSNTQYF. CDR3 sequence (DNA): TGTGCCAGCGCTAGTTCTAATACGCAGTATTTT.